A single sample gave rise to the 23 T cell receptor beta chains below, sequenced in a study of identical twins. A single record per CDR3 protein comes from TCRdb applying MiXCR to the 5' RACE reads. The sample records 1.5 million to 2 million distinct CDR3 sequences, around a third being singletons. The sequenced material came from cord blood. These TCRs come from a newborn girl in good health.

This chain links TRBV6-1 with TRBJ1-5; 7 bases align to TRBD1. In germline, CDR1 is MNHNS, CDR2 SASEGT. The CDR3 length is 13 residues. The V gene end was trimmed by 6 bases and the J gene end by 6 bases; junction bases not matched to a gene: 5. The chain's CDR3 is CASRDRAGQPQHF. For the CDR3, the DNA is TGTGCCAGCAGAGACAGGGCGGGTCAGCCCCAGCATTTT.

The chain has TRBV27 and TRBJ2-7; 11 positions agree with TRBD2. The DNA end lines up better with TRBJ2-4; the J call may be wrong. In germline, CDR1 is MNHEY, CDR2 SMNVEV (reference sequence). This CDR3 contains 13 residues. CDR3 protein: CASRPGTSGIQYF. CDR3 coding DNA: TGTGCCAGCAGACCAGGGACTAGCGGCATTCAGTACTTC.

CDR3 sequence (DNA): TGTGCCATCAGTTGGCGACTAGCGGGGGAAAACTCCTACAATGAGCAGTACTTC. Protein: CAISWRLAGENSYNEQYF. V and J are TRBV10-3 and TRBJ2-1, with 12 bases fitting TRBD2. The J call may be wrong; the DNA end is better matched by TRBJ2-7. This CDR3 is built from 18 residues. The germline V gene encodes CDR1 ENHRY and CDR2 SYGVKD.

The V call is TRBV3-1, the J call TRBJ2-1, with 7 nucleotides matching TRBD2. V was clipped by 0 bases and J by 8 bases; unmatched bases: 10. This CDR3 is built from 16 residues. CDR1 and CDR2 from the germline V gene are LGHDT and YNNKEL (reference sequence). CDR3 residues: CASSQDGTTAYHEQFF. For the CDR3, the DNA is TGTGCCAGCAGCCAAGATGGGACTACGGCGTATCATGAGCAGTTCTTC.

This clonotype was seen a handful of times. This chain connects TRBV14 to TRBJ2-7; D is possibly TRBD2 (6 bases). Germline V gene lookup returns CDR1 SGHDN and CDR2 FVKESK. V was pared by 5 bases and J by 3 bases, with 11 bases between. The CDR3 is 13 amino acids. The CDR3 bases are TGTGCCAGCAGCAAGCGGAGGGACTACGAGCAGTACTTC. Translation gives CASSKRRDYEQYF.

The chain has TRBV6-5 and TRBJ1-6; D might be TRBD1 (5 bases). The germline gives CDR1 MNHEY, CDR2 SVGAGI. Trimming shortened V by 0 bases and J by 6 bases, and 15 bases separated the two germline ends. The CDR3 runs to 17 residues. This chain's CDR3 is CASSYSLWGGGNSPLHF. The CDR3 coding sequence is TGTGCCAGCAGTTACTCTCTTTGGGGCGGGGGTAATTCACCCCTCCACTTT.

In its sample, this clonotype was seen a few times. This chain links TRBV29-1 with TRBJ1-4, with TRBD1 identical over 10 bases. The trim removed 2 bases at V and 7 bases at J, leaving 1 base unmatched. Germline CDR1 SQVTM, CDR2 ANQGSEA. There are 13 residues in the CDR3. This CDR3 is CSVERDRGEKLFF. The CDR3 DNA reads TGCAGCGTTGAAAGGGACAGGGGTGAAAAACTGTTTTTT.

This chain connects TRBV5-1 to TRBJ2-7, with TRBD2 matching over 14 bases. The CDR3 is 19 residues long. Germline CDR1 SGHRS, CDR2 YFSETQ. V trimming: 0 bases; J trimming: 3 bases; junction bases outside the gene matches: 11. The CDR3: CASSLAGTSGSGRYYEQYF. For the CDR3, the DNA is TGCGCCAGCAGCTTGGCCGGGACTAGCGGGAGCGGCCGTTACTACGAGCAGTACTTC.

The chain couples TRBV7-2 to TRBJ1-5, with TRBD1 as a possible D gene (6 bases). Deletions cut 5 bases from V and 3 bases from J, with 14 bases between. This CDR3 is built from 15 residues. The germline V gene encodes CDR1 SGHTA and CDR2 FQGNSA. CDR3: CASSLIGGNNQPQHF. The CDR3 DNA follows: TGTGCCAGCAGCCTAATAGGGGGAAACAATCAGCCCCAGCATTTT.

V and J are TRBV5-6 and TRBJ2-3; no clear D gene. The CDR3 sequence is 12 residues long. The V gene's germline CDR1 is SGHDT and CDR2 YYEEEE. The germline V and J ends were trimmed by 0 bases and 9 bases, with 8 bases remaining between them. This CDR3 reads CASSLEDPTQYF. For the CDR3, the DNA is TGTGCCAGCAGCTTGGAAGATCCCACGCAGTATTTT.

This chain joins TRBV6-1 and TRBJ2-5; no clear D gene. The V gene's germline CDR1 is MNHNS and CDR2 SASEGT. CDR3 length: 15 residues. V was clipped by 8 bases and J by 1 base, with 17 bases between them. The CDR3 DNA reads as TGTGCCAGCGAGTTGTCCCGGCACCTCCAAGAGACCCAGTACTTC. Encoded protein: CASELSRHLQETQYF.

The chain carries TRBV20-1 and TRBJ1-1; perhaps TRBD1 as D (5 bases). V was clipped by 1 base and J by 5 bases, with 29 bases between them. The CDR3 loop spans 19 amino acids. Germline assignment: CDR1 DFQATT and CDR2 SNEGSKA (reference sequence). CDR3 region: CSARVRGKRVQLTGTEAFF. The CDR3 DNA sequence: TGCAGTGCTAGAGTTAGGGGTAAGAGAGTCCAGTTGACGGGGACTGAAGCTTTCTTT.

Concerning this clonotype itself: One end of the junction does not line up with germline, which may come from a read error. V and J are TRBV4-1 and TRBJ2-1, with 9 nucleotides matching TRBD2. Looked up from germline, CDR1 is MGHRA and CDR2 is YSYEKL. The CDR3 has 16 amino acids. The CDR3, as DNA: TGCGCCAGCAGCCCGAAGACTAGCGGCTCCCACAATGAGCAGTTCTTC. The encoded protein is CASSPKTSGSHNEQFF.

This clonotype was found a few times. The rearrangement uses TRBV11-2 and TRBJ2-5; TRBD2 matches at 9 bases. The DNA end lines up better with TRBJ2-7; the J call may be wrong. Per the germline V gene, CDR1 is SGHAT and CDR2 is FQNNGV. The CDR3 extends over 14 amino acids. CDR3 residues: CASSFTRGGHEQYF. CDR3 DNA: TGTGCCAGCAGCTTTACGCGGGGGGGCCACGAGCAGTACTTC.

This clonotype appeared a few times. V usage is TRBV18 and J usage is TRBJ2-1, with TRBD1 identical over 9 bases. Germline assignment: CDR1 KGHSH and CDR2 LQKENI. This CDR3 contains 14 residues. The J segment lost 8 bases and the V segment lost 5 bases, leaving 7 bases of the junction unmatched. Here the CDR3 DNA reads TGTGCCAGCTCAGTCCGGGACAGGGCCGATGAGCAGTTCTTC. Protein sequence: CASSVRDRADEQFF.

The chain is built from TRBV4-1 and TRBJ2-3, with D hard to call. The CDR3 is 16 amino acids. Germline V lookup: CDR1 MGHRA, CDR2 YSYEKL. Trimming stripped 0 bases from V and 2 bases from J, with 12 bases between. CDR3 DNA: TGCGCCAGCAGCCAAGACCCCGGGCGGATCACAGATACGCAGTATTTT. Protein sequence: CASSQDPGRITDTQYF.

This clonotype was counted only a few times. The chain has TRBV5-1 and TRBJ1-1, with D possibly matching TRBD1 (6 bases). This CDR3 has 13 residues. Trimming removed 3 bases from V and 5 bases from J, with 11 bases in between. From germline, CDR1 is SGHRS and CDR2 YFSETQ. CDR3 loop: CASSSRGATEAFF. The CDR3 DNA is TGCGCCAGCAGCTCCAGGGGAGCAACTGAAGCTTTCTTT.

In this sample, this clonotype turned up a few times. V gene TRBV12-3 or TRBV12-4 combines with J gene TRBJ2-5; 7 nucleotides align to TRBD2. This CDR3 has 16 residues. Losses at the gene ends were 0 bases for V and 2 bases for J; bases not matched to a gene: 6. Here the CDR3 reads CASSLAGTNPQETQYF. The CDR3 DNA sequence: TGTGCCAGCAGTTTAGCCGGGACTAACCCTCAAGAGACCCAGTACTTC.

This clonotype showed up just a few times. The rearrangement uses TRBV6-5 and TRBJ1-4; D gene unclear. V lost 5 bases and J 7 bases, leaving 14 bases between the germline ends. Per germline, CDR1 MNHEY and CDR2 SVGAGI. The CDR3 covers 14 residues. The CDR3 loop is CASSLTRPTEKLFF. CDR3 coding DNA: TGTGCCAGCAGTCTAACCCGACCAACTGAAAAACTGTTTTTT.

Only a few counts were recorded for this clonotype. The CDR3 loop is CASSFVGQPQHF. CDR3 DNA: TGTGCCAGCAGTTTTGTCGGTCAGCCCCAGCATTTT. This chain uses TRBV12-3 or TRBV12-4 with TRBJ1-5; D remains ambiguous. The V gene lost 3 bases and the J gene lost 6 bases, with 6 bases spanning the gap. The CDR3 sequence is 12 residues long.

Turning to this clonotype: Mismatch with germline at one junction end may stem from a read error. V gene TRBV7-9 combines with J gene TRBJ1-2; a weak D match, TRBD1 (6 bases). The CDR3 length is 15 residues. Germline lookup yields CDR1 SEHNR and CDR2 FQNEAQ (reference sequence). CDR3 protein: CASSRRTDPNYGHTF. The DNA for the CDR3 is TGTGCCAGCAGCAGACGGACAGATCCAAACTATGGCCACACCTTC.

This clonotype came up a few times. The chain is built from TRBV10-3 and TRBJ1-4; 7 nucleotides align to TRBD1. CDR1 is ENHRY and CDR2 is SYGVKD in the germline V gene. The CDR3 covers 14 residues. Trimming at V came to 8 bases and at J to 5 bases, leaving 8 bases not matched to a gene. This chain's CDR3 is CAISPGQPNEKLFF. In DNA, the CDR3 is TGTGCCATCTCCCCGGGACAGCCGAATGAAAAACTGTTTTTT.

The V and J genes are TRBV27 and TRBJ2-7; D remains ambiguous. The ends were cut back, 1 base at V and 5 bases at J, with 9 bases in the middle. The CDR3 runs 13 residues. Looked up from germline, CDR1 is MNHEY and CDR2 is SMNVEV (reference sequence). The DNA for the CDR3 is TGTGCCAGCAGTTTATTTTTTCGCCACGAGCAGTACTTC. Protein sequence: CASSLFFRHEQYF.